The 5 T cell receptor beta chains presented below share a single source sample, sequenced in a study of T cells expressing NK-cell markers. TCRdb reprocessed the 5' RACE reads, with one entry per CDR3 protein and no DNA. With approximately 460,000 distinct CDR3 sequences in the sample, the ten largest clones hold 7.3%. The source material was blood T cells: a sorted CD56 or NKG2C T cell subset, CD4+ or CD8+ T cells, or bulk PBMC T cells (not recorded which). The receptors shown here come from a woman aged 18-70 years in good health.

The chain recombines TRBV7-9 with TRBJ2-1; there is no DNA to check the TCRdb D call of TRBD1. This CDR3 is built from 15 residues. CDR1 and CDR2 from the germline V gene are SEHNR and FQNEAQ (reference sequence). CDR3 sequence reads: CASSLGGTQDNEQFF.

J is TRBJ1-1 and V is TRBV27. CDR3 length: 14 residues. Germline CDR1 and CDR2: MNHEY and SMNVEV (reference sequence). CDR3 sequence reads: CASTLRRGGTEAFF.

The chain recombines TRBV11-2 with TRBJ2-1; TCRdb indicates TRBD1, and absent DNA this call remains unverified. CDR3 length: 15 residues. Germline CDR1 is SGHAT and CDR2 is FQNNGV. The CDR3 loop reads CASRSFVRGVFEQFF.

V gene TRBV20-1 combines with J gene TRBJ2-7; as DNA is missing, the TRBD2 call by TCRdb cannot be tested. Germline V gene lookup returns CDR1 DFQATT and CDR2 SNEGSKA (reference sequence). The CDR3 sequence is 18 residues long. The CDR3 is CSARDYGTSGRWVGEQYF.

The CDR3 sequence: CSALADLSYEQYF. This chain links TRBV20-1 with TRBJ2-7; lacking DNA, the TRBD2 call made by TCRdb goes unchecked. The CDR3 loop spans 13 amino acids. Germline lookup yields CDR1 DFQATT and CDR2 SNEGSKA (reference sequence).